This T cell receptor beta chain was captured in a study of glioma-infiltrating T cells after dendritic cell vaccination. Study results and limitations: Longer survival after dendritic cell vaccination followed higher pretreatment TIL content. Higher TCR clonality did not directly relate to longer survival.

Deletions cut 1 base from V and 6 bases from J, with 12 bases between. Germline CDR1 reads LGHNA; CDR2 reads YSLEER. The CDR3 sequence is 15 residues long. To note about this clone: Its antigen is as yet unknown.

Selection required adequate fresh-frozen tumor tissue plus more than two years' survival data. Blood PBMC samples: pre-vaccination, two weeks post third vaccination, and at tumor progression. The table came from immunoSEQ multiplex PCR; TCRdb's copy has only in-frame clones and leaves some out. This sample yields fewer than 50,000 clones, of which over 75% are seen a single time; more than 9.5% belongs to the top ten. The sequence came from a human donor with glioblastoma. The V gene is TRBV4-3, the J gene TRBJ2-2; a weak D match, TRBD2 (7 bases). Source: blood, taken before dendritic cell vaccination. The CDR3 DNA reads as TGCGCCAGCAGCCAAGTAGGGGGGGCCCCCGGGGAGCTGTTTTTT. Translation gives CASSQVGGAPGELFF.